This T cell receptor (beta chain) comes out of a study of cytomegalovirus exposure and HLA in healthy donors. Amplification used 60 Vbeta primers and 13 Jbeta primers. The assay was immunoSEQ multiplex PCR, and TCRdb's table has in-frame clones only and misses some. The data hold fewer than 150,000 clones, with about 74% observed a single time. Study-wide points: Exclusion as indistinguishable affected some V segments, including TRBV6-2 and TRBV6-3.

Germline lookup yields CDR1 SGHVS and CDR2 FNYEAQ. The CDR3 runs 13 residues. Of note for this clone: Its antigen is still unknown.

The origin of this receptor is a woman aged 50 to 65 in good health and CMV-seropositive. The specimen sequenced was PBMCs. The rearrangement links TRBV7-6 to TRBJ2-5, with TRBD1 matching over 7 bases. The tail of the sequence fits TRBJ2-7 better, so the J call may be wrong. The CDR3 protein is CASSSTGPYEQYF. The CDR3 region has the DNA TGTGCCAGCAGTTCGACAGGGCCCTACGAGCAGTACTTC.